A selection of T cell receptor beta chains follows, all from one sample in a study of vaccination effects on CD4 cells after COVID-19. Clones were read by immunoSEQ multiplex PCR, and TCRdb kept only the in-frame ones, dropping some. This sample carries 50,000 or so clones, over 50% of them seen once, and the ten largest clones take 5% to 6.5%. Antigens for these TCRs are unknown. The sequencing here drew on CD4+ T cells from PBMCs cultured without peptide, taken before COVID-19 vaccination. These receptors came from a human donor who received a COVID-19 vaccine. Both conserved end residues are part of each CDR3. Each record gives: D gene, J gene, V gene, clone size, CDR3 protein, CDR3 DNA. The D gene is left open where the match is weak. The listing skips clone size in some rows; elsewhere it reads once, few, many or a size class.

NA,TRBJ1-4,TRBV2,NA,CASSAEGQLSEKLFF,TGTGCCAGCAGTGCCGAAGGACAACTAAGTGAAAAACTGTTTTTT
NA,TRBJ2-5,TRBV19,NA,CARRPLEAETQYF,TGTGCCAGACGACCGCTAGAGGCGGAGACCCAGTACTTC
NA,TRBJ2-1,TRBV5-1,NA,CASKTDASIVYEQFF,TGCGCCAGTAAAACGGACGCCTCAATCGTCTATGAGCAGTTCTTC
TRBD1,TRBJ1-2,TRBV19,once,CASSGGTGPINYGYTF,TGTGCCAGTAGTGGAGGGACAGGACCCATTAACTATGGCTACACCTTC
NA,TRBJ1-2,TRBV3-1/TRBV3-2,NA,CASSPPVSFGLGYTF,TGTGCCAGCAGCCCGCCGGTCTCCTTTGGGTTAGGCTACACCTTC
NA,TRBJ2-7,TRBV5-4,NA,CASSRGEGGISYEQYF,TGTGCCAGCAGCCGGGGCGAGGGGGGCATCTCCTACGAGCAGTACTTC
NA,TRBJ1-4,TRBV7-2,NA,CASSRSGNEKLFF,TGTGCCAGCAGCCGGTCGGGAAATGAAAAACTGTTTTTT
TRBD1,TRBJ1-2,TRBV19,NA,CASRPYTGEQGYGYTF,TGTGCCAGTAGGCCCTACACAGGGGAGCAGGGCTATGGCTACACCTTC
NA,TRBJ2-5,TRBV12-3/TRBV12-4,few,CASSFSKGETQYF,TGTGCCAGCAGTTTTAGTAAGGGCGAGACCCAGTACTTC
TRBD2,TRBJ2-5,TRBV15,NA,CATSGRGGSETQYF,TGTGCCACCAGCGGGAGAGGCGGGAGTGAGACCCAGTACTTC
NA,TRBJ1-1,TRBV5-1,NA,CASSLVGSGAFF,TGCGCCAGCAGCTTGGTCGGGAGTGGAGCTTTCTTT
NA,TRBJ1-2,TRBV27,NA,CASSLRDPNYGYTF,TGTGCCAGCAGCCTCCGGGACCCCAACTATGGCTACACCTTC
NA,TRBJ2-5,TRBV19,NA,CASSPLQGSETQYF,TGTGCCAGCAGCCCCCTCCAAGGGAGTGAGACCCAGTACTTC
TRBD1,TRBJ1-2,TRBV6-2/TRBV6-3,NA,CASSYSGQGARGYTF,TGTGCCAGCAGTTACAGCGGACAGGGGGCGAGGGGCTACACCTTC
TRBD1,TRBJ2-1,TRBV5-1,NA,CASSSGQVYNEQFF,TGCGCCAGCAGCTCCGGACAGGTTTACAATGAGCAGTTCTTC
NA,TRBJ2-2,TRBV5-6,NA,CASMTKGLDTGELFF,TGTGCCAGCATGACAAAAGGACTCGACACCGGGGAGCTGTTTTTT
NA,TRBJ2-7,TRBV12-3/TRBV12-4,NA,CASSFRGEQYF,TGTGCCAGCAGTTTCAGGGGCGAGCAGTACTTC
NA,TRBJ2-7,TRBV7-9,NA,CASSLDLNFGYEQYF,TGTGCCAGCAGCTTAGATTTAAATTTTGGCTACGAGCAGTACTTC
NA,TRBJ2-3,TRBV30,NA,CAWTAEPQSTDTQYF,TGTGCCTGGACCGCCGAACCTCAGTCAACAGATACGCAGTATTTT